The present T cell receptor (beta chain) was sequenced within a study of T cells in Graves' hyperthyroidism and ophthalmopathy. No progression to ophthalmopathy during 18 months of follow-up defined stable disease. The hyperthyroidism patients had all been newly diagnosed, and their disease duration was under 2 months. Their ages ranged from 18 to 65 years. This CDR3 region has 14 residues. After removal of 5 bases from V and 5 bases from J, the junction contained 5 bases not matched to a gene. CDR1 SEHNR and CDR2 FQNEAQ come from the germline V gene (reference sequence). With respect to this clonotype: The target antigen is unknown.

RNA transcripts gave rise to amplified TCR beta CDR3 regions. The HTBI primer set drove a first-round RT-PCR of the TCR CDR3. TCRdb reanalysed the multiplex PCR reads using MiXCR and keeps one entry per CDR3 protein. Of hundreds of thousands of distinct CDR3 sequences listed, 35% to 45% are singletons. Findings and caveats of the study: Blood also showed most of the thyroid clonotypes that were expanded above 0.001.

Source material: blood. The genes are TRBV7-9 and TRBJ2-7, with 11 bases aligning to TRBD2. The origin of this receptor is a man between 18 and 29 years old with Graves' hyperthyroidism. Here the CDR3 reads CASSGTSGVDEQYF. As DNA, the CDR3 is TGTGCCAGCAGCGGGACTAGCGGCGTAGACGAGCAGTACTTC.